Presented here are 15 T cell receptor delta chains from one specimen sequenced in a study of gamma delta lymphoproliferative disorders and STAT genes. TCRdb re-called the multiplex PCR reads with CATT. The table has over 1,500 delta-chain clones, less than 3% seen once. PBMCs from patients and controls supplied the genomic DNA for sequencing. Material: blood. The receptors originated from a human donor in good health.

Details on this clone: A far larger clone is one base from this, pointing to a likely read error. The V and J genes are TRDV1 and TRDJ1; 9 nucleotides agree with TRDD2. This CDR3 has 23 residues. Germline assignment: CDR1 TSWWSYY and CDR2 QGS. V dropped 4 bases and J dropped 2; count of bases not matched to a gene: 29. In nucleotides, the CDR3 is TGTGCTCTTGGGGTCCCTTCCTACATGCATGTGGGGAATACGCTACCCTATACCGATAAACTCATCTTT. It is translated as CALGVPSYMHVGNTLPYTDKLIF.

As regards this clone: A far larger clone lies a single base away; this is likely a read error. Other DNA sequences in this specimen translate into the identical CDR3. The chain joins TRAV38-2/DV8 to TRDJ1; 9 positions agree with TRDD3. Germline assignment: CDR1 TSESDYY and CDR2 QEAYKQQN. There are 18 residues in the CDR3. The CDR3: CAYQGDTLFPPYTDKLIF. The CDR3 DNA sequence: TGTGCTTATCAGGGGGATACATTGTTCCCTCCTTACACCGATAAACTCATTTTT.

Of note for this clone: A read error is the likely source, as a far larger clone sits one nucleotide away. This specimen includes other DNA sequences encoding the same CDR3. This chain joins TRDV2 and TRDJ1, with TRDD3 matching 8 bases. Germline trimming cut 3 bases from V and 3 bases from J; bases unmatched to any gene: 20. The V gene's germline CDR1 is GEAIGNYY and CDR2 EKD. CDR3 length: 19 amino acids. CDR3 coding DNA: TGTGCCTGTGACGGACTCTCTGGGGGACACACCCCTGCTGCCGATAAACTCATCTTT. It codes for CACDGLSGGHTPAADKLIF.

This clone showed up just a few times. This likely stems from a read error, as it lies one base from a far larger clone. The rearrangement joins TRDV1 to TRDJ1; possible D gene TRDD3, 6 bases. Germline V CDR1 and CDR2: TSWWSYY, QGS. The CDR3 totals 23 residues. The CDR3 sequence is CAPGELGRYWTESGDTGTDKLIF. For the CDR3, the DNA is TGTGCTCCTGGGGAACTCGGAAGATACTGGACAGAATCCGGGGACACGGGTACCGATAAACTCATCTTT.

A note on this clone: TCRdb pairs this DNA with a much larger clone's protein that differs at residue 13, likely a read error; the protein shown was translated from the DNA. This chain uses TRDV2 with TRDJ1; 12 nucleotides line up with TRDD3. The CDR3 has 15 amino acids. Germline CDR1 GEAIGNYY, CDR2 EKD. The CDR3: CACAQYWGIPDKPIF. The DNA for the CDR3 is TGTGCCTGCGCCCAGTACTGGGGGATACCCGATAAACCCATCTTT.

This clone has more than one count but fewer than ten. No DNA is shown, since the ends of the CDR3 on it are uncertain; the CDR3 is the one TCRdb lists. The chain carries TRAV29/DV5 and TRDJ1; the DNA was not used to check the table's D call, TRDD3. Per the germline V gene, CDR1 is NSMFDY and CDR2 is ISSIKDK. The CDR3 contains 23 residues when both ends are counted. The CDR3 loop is CSVLLCSKRPVGTGDLYTDKLIF.

This clone was seen more than once but under ten times. A far larger clone is off by one base, so a read error is likely. The same CDR3 also results from other DNA sequences found in this sample. The rearrangement joins TRDV2 to TRDJ1; 7 nucleotides align to TRDD3. The V gene's germline CDR1 is GEAIGNYY and CDR2 EKD. This CDR3 comprises 15 residues. CDR3 loop: CACETYQLGTDKLIF. The CDR3 nucleotides are TGTGCCTGTGAAACCTACCAACTGGGGACCGATAAACTTATCTTT.

With regard to this clone: This likely came from a read error, as a far larger clone is one base away. The rearrangement links TRDV2 to TRDJ1, with unresolved D. V was pared by 0 bases and J by 1 base, with 11 bases between. Germline V gene lookup returns CDR1 GEAIGNYY and CDR2 EKD. This CDR3 has 15 amino acids. DNA of the CDR3: TGTGCCTGTGACACCTTGCGCCGATGCACCGATAAACTCATCTTT. Translation gives CACDTLRRCTDKLIF.

There is no V gene call, and the J gene is TRDJ4; the D call of TRDD2 is as the table states it, not checked on the DNA. The CDR3 is made up of 15 amino acids. The CDR3 loop is CASLCLPTVGGSLIF. Written as DNA, the CDR3 is TGTGCTTCATTGTGCCTTCCTACGGTGGGGGGGTCCCTGATCTTT.

This clone is categorized as large. Other DNA sequences in this specimen translate into the identical CDR3. This chain uses TRDV2 with TRDJ3, with a possible D match to TRDD3 (6 bases). The V gene's germline CDR1 is GEAIGNYY and CDR2 EKD. The CDR3 is made up of 21 amino acids. Trimming shortened V by 0 bases and J by 0 bases, and 20 bases separated the two germline ends. CDR3 DNA: TGTGCCTGTGACACCGGGGGTCCCGGCAGTGGGGGCTCCTGGGACACCCGACAGATGTTTTTC. This translates into CACDTGGPGSGGSWDTRQMFF.

There are a few counts of this clone. CDR3 bases: TGTGCCTGTGACTCAATACTGGGGGCCCTCCGGCGATCCCCGAACACCGATAAACTCATCTTT. Translation: CACDSILGALRRSPNTDKLIF. This chain uses TRDV2 with TRDJ1, with 8 bases lining up with TRDD3. Losses at the gene ends were 3 bases for V and 0 bases for J; bases not matched to a gene: 23. Germline V gene lookup returns CDR1 GEAIGNYY and CDR2 EKD. The length of the CDR3 is 21 residues.

This clone was observed a handful of times. Without a V gene call, the J gene is given as TRDJ1; the table gives TRDD3 as D, unverified against the DNA. The CDR3 is 21 residues long. The CDR3 reads CASPPPETGGYLNRGGNKLIF. In nucleotides, the CDR3 is TGTGCCTCCCCCCCCCCTGAGACTGGGGGATATCTTAATCGGGGCGGCAATAAACTCATCTTT.

This clone is medium-sized (0.01 to 0.1%) by share. This chain joins TRDV1 and TRDJ1; 12 bases fit TRDD3. V trimming: 0 bases; J trimming: 0 bases; junction bases outside the gene matches: 23. In germline, CDR1 is TSWWSYY, CDR2 QGS. This CDR3 comprises 24 residues. CDR3 residues: CALGELGTTAKYWGIPSNTDKLIF. CDR3 sequence (DNA): TGTGCTCTTGGGGAACTCGGGACTACGGCCAAATACTGGGGGATACCCTCTAACACCGATAAACTCATCTTT.

This clone was recorded a few times. This DNA's translation and the protein TCRdb lists, from a much larger clone, do not match at residue 12, likely due to a read error; the protein shown is translated from the DNA. The chain is built from TRDV1 and TRDJ1; tentatively, D is TRDD3 (5 bases). The length of the CDR3 is 17 residues. The V end lost 5 bases, the J end lost 7 bases, and 26 bases lay between the germline ends. CDR1 is TSWWSYY, CDR2 QGS, per germline. CDR3 coding DNA: TGTGCTCTTGGGATCCCCGGAAGCCCGCCGGGGGTCGGTAAACTCATCTTT. Its protein product is CALGIPGSPPGVGKLIF.

This clone is medium-sized by share. The chain carries TRDV1 and TRDJ2, with 8 bases aligning to TRDD3. The CDR3 sequence is 22 residues long. Germline-derived CDR1 and CDR2 are TSWWSYY and QGS. After removal of 2 bases from V and 3 bases from J, the junction contained 23 bases not matched to a gene. CDR3: CALGEVSSDTGTGGLLTAQLFF. The DNA of the CDR3 is TGTGCTCTTGGGGAAGTTTCATCCGACACGGGTACTGGGGGCTTACTGACAGCACAACTCTTCTTT.